This paragraph covers one T cell receptor (beta chain) sequence. Ophthalmopathy donors' eye disease showed moderate-to-severe activity, CAS of at least 3, NOSPECS of at least 4 and duration under 3 months. V gave up 1 base and J gave up 0 bases, with 7 bases separating them. The CDR3 has 14 amino acids. Per germline, CDR1 SEHNR and CDR2 FQNEAQ (reference sequence). This record belongs to a study of Graves' ophthalmopathy and Graves' hyperthyroidism. Amplification targeted the TCR beta CDR3 regions, with RNA transcripts as the source material. In the first round, RT-PCR was carried out with HTBI primers, and a multiplex PCR formed the second round. TCRdb passed the multiplex PCR reads through MiXCR, listing each CDR3 protein once. The repertoire holds 650,000 to 900,000 distinct CDR3 sequences, around 40% seen once, with less than 55% in the top ten.

Sequences were obtained from peripheral blood. This chain joins TRBV7-9 and TRBJ2-7; D is unclear. This TCR derives from an adult man with Graves' ophthalmopathy. The CDR3 DNA is TGTGCCAGCAGCTTAGGGGTGGGCTCCTACGAGCAGTACTTC. This sequence encodes CASSLGVGSYEQYF. The full variable domain, rest sourced from reference TRBV7-9 and TRBJ2-7, is DTGVSQNPRHKITKRGQNVTFRCDPISEHNRLYWYRQTLGQGPEFLTYFQNEAQLEKSRLLSDRFSAERPKGSFSTLEIQRTEQGDSAMYLCASSLGVGSYEQYFGPGTRLTVT.